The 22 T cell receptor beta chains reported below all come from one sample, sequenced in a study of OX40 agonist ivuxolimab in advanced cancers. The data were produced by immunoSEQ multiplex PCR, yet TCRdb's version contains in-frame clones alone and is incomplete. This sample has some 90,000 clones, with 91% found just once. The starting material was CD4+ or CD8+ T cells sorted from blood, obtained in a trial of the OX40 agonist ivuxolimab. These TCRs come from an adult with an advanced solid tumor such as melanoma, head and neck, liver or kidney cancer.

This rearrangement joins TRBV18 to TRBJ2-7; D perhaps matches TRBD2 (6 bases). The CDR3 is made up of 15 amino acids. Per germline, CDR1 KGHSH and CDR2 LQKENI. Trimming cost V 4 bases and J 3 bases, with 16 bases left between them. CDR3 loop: CASSRSGGMNYEQYF. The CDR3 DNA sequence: TGTGCCAGCTCACGGTCGGGCGGGATGAACTACGAGCAGTACTTC.

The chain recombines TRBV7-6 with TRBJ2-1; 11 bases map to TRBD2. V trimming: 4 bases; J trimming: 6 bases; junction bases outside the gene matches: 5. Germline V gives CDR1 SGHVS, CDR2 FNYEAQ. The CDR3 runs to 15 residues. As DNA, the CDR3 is TGTGCCAGCAGCTCAGTAGCGGGAGGGTTCAATGAGCAGTTCTTC. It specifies CASSSVAGGFNEQFF.

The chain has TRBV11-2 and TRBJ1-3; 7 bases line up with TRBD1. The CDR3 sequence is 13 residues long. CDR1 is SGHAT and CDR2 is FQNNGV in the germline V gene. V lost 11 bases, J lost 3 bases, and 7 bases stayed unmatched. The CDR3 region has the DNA TGTGCCGTCCGAACAGGGGTTGGAAACACCATATATTTT. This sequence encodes CAVRTGVGNTIYF.

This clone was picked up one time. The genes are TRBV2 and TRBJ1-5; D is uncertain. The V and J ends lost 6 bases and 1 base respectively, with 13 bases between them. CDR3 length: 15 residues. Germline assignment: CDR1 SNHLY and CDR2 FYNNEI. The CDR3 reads CASRSVGISNQPQHF. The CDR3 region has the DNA TGTGCCAGCAGGTCCGTGGGAATAAGCAATCAGCCCCAGCATTTT.

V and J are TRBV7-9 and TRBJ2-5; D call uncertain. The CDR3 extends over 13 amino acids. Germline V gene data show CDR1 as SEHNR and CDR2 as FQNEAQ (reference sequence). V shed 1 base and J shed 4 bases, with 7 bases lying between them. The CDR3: CASSLGRGETQYF. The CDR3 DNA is TGTGCCAGCAGCTTAGGCCGTGGAGAGACCCAGTACTTC.

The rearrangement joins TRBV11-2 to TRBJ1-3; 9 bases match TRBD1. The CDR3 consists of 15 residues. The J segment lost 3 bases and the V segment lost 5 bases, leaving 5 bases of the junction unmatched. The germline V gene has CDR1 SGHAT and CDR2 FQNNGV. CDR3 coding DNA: TGTGCCAGCAGCCCGGGGGGACAGGGTGGAAACACCATATATTTT. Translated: CASSPGGQGGNTIYF.

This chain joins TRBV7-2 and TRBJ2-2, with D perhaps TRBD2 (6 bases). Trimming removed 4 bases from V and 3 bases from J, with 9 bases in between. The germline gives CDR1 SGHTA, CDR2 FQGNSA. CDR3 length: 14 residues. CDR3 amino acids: CASSYSGYTGELFF. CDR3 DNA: TGTGCCAGCAGCTATAGCGGTTACACCGGGGAGCTGTTTTTT.

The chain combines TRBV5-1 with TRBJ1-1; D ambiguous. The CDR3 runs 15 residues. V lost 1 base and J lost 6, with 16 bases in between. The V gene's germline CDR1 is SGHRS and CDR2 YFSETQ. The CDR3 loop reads CASSLRTHSPAEAFF. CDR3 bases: TGCGCCAGCAGCTTGCGTACCCACAGCCCCGCTGAAGCTTTCTTT.

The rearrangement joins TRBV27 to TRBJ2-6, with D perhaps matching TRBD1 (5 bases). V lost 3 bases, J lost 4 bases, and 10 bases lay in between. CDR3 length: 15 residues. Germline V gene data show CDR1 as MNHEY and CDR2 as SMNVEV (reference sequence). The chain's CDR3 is CASSFRVDGANVLTF. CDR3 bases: TGTGCCAGCAGTTTCAGGGTTGACGGGGCCAACGTCCTGACTTTC.

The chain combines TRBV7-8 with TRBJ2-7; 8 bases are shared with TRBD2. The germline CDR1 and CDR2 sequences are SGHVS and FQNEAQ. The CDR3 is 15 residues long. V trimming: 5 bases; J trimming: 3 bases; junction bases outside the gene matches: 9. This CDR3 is CASSTTSGSFYEQYF. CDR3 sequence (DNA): TGTGCCAGCAGCACCACAAGCGGGAGTTTCTACGAGCAGTACTTC.

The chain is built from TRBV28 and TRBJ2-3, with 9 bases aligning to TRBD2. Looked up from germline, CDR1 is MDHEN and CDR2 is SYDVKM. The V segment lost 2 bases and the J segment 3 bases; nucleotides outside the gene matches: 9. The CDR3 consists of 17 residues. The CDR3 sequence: CASSLPSAGGRTDTQYF. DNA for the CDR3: TGTGCCAGCAGTTTACCCTCGGCGGGAGGGCGGACAGATACGCAGTATTTT.

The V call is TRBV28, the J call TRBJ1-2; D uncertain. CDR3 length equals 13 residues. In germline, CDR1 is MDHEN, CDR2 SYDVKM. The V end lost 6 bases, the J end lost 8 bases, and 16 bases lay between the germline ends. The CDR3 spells CASRPPGVPGYTF. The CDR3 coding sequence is TGTGCCAGCAGACCACCCGGGGTACCGGGCTACACCTTC.

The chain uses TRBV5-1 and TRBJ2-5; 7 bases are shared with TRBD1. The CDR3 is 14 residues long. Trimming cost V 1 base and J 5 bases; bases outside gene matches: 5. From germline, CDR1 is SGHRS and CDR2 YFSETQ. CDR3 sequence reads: CASSLQGVDETQYF. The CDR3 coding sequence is TGCGCCAGCAGCTTGCAGGGGGTCGATGAGACCCAGTACTTC.

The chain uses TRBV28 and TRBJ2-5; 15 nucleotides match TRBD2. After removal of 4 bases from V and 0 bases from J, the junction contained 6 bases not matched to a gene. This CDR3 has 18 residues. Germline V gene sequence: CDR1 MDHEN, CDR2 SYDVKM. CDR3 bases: TGTGCCAGCAGTTCCGGGACTAGCGGGAGGATGTACCAAGAGACCCAGTACTTC. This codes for CASSSGTSGRMYQETQYF.

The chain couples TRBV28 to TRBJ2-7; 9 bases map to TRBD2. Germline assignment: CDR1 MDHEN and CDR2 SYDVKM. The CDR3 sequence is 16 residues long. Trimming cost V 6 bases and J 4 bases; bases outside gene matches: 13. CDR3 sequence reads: CASSSGGAGGNYEQYF. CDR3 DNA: TGTGCCAGCAGCTCCGGAGGAGCGGGAGGTAATTACGAGCAGTACTTC.

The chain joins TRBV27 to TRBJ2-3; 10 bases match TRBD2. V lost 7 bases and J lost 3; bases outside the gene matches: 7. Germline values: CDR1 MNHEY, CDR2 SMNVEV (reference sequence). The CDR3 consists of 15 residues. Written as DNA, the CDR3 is TGTGCCAGCACGGGAGCGGGAGGGTTAACAGATACGCAGTATTTT. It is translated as CASTGAGGLTDTQYF.

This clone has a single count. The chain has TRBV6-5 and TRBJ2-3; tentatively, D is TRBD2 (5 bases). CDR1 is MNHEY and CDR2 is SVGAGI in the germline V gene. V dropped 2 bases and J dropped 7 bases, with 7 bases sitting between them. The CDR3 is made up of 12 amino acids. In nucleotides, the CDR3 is TGTGCCAGCAGTTACCCGGGGAATACGCAGTATTTT. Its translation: CASSYPGNTQYF.

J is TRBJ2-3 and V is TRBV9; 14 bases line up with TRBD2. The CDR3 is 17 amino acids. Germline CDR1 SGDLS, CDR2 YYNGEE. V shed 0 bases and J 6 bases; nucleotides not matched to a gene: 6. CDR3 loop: CASSVGLAGGPEDTQYF. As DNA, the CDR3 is TGTGCCAGCAGCGTAGGACTAGCGGGAGGGCCTGAGGATACGCAGTATTTT.

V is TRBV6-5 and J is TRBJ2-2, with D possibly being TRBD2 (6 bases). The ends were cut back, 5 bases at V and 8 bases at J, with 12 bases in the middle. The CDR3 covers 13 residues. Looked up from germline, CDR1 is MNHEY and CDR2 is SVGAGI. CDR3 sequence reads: CASSGTSVGELFF. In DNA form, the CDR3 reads TGTGCCAGCAGTGGGACTTCGGTTGGGGAGCTGTTTTTT.

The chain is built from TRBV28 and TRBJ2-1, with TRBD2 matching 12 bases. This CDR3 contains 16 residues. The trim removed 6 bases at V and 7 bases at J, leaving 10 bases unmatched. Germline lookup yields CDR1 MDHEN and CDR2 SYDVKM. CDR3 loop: CASRSLAGGLVNEQFF. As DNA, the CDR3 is TGTGCCAGCAGATCTCTAGCGGGAGGGCTTGTGAATGAGCAGTTCTTC.

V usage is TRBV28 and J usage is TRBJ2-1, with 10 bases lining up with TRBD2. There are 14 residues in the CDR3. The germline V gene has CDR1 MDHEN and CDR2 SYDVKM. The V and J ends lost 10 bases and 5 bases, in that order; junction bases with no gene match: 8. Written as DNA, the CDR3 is TGTGCCACCGTAGCGGGAGGTAACCACAATGAGCAGTTCTTC. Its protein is CATVAGGNHNEQFF.

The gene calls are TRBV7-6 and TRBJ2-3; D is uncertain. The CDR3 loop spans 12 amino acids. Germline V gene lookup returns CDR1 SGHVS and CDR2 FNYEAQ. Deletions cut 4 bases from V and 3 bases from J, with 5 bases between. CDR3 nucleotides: TGTGCCAGCAGCTCCCGTACAGATACGCAGTATTTT. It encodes CASSSRTDTQYF.